This passage covers 31 T cell receptor beta chains from one sample sequenced in a study of T-cell reconstitution after alpha-beta-depleted transplantation in children. Unique molecular identifiers were incorporated into the prepared TCRbeta library. TCRdb independently ran MiXCR on the PCR reads; one entry per CDR3 protein. The profile shows under 75,000 distinct CDR3 sequences, approximately 11% of them singletons. The sample consisted of PBMCs, taken before TCRalphabeta/CD19-depleted stem cell transplant. These receptors were taken from a boy under 18 with acute myeloid leukemia, due to receive a stem cell transplant.

Concerning this clonotype: A much more abundant neighbour one base away suggests this may be a read error. The genes are TRBV3-1 and TRBJ2-2; D ambiguous. Per the germline V gene, CDR1 is LGHDT and CDR2 is YNNKEL (reference sequence). The CDR3 totals 15 residues. The DNA of the CDR3 is TGTGCCTGCAGCCATCCGATCCGCAGCCCCGGGGAGCTGTTTTTT. Encoded protein: CACSHPIRSPGELFF.

This clonotype has at least ten counts. V gene TRBV7-2 combines with J gene TRBJ2-1; TRBD2 agrees at 8 bases. J lost 4 bases, V lost 2 bases, and 4 bases had no gene match. CDR1 is SGHTA, CDR2 FQGNSA, per germline. The CDR3 covers 15 residues. For the CDR3, the DNA is TGTGCCAGCAGCTTAAGAGCGGGAGCTTACAATGAGCAGTTCTTC. Residues: CASSLRAGAYNEQFF.

This clonotype was seen ten or more times. This sequence joins TRBV29-1 and TRBJ1-2; D is possibly TRBD1 (6 bases). Germline V gene data show CDR1 as SQVTM and CDR2 as ANQGSEA. The CDR3 is 13 residues long. With 7 bases removed from V and 7 bases from J, the gap between germline ends came to 19 bases. The CDR3 region has the DNA TGCAGCGAGAACAGGGAGGAGTTGGCTGGCTACACCTTC. Its translation: CSENREELAGYTF.

This clonotype was recorded many times. This CDR3 is CASRRYGELFF. In DNA, the CDR3 is TGTGCCAGCAGAAGGTACGGGGAGCTGTTTTTT. The chain links TRBV13 to TRBJ2-2; no firm D call. Trimming removed 6 bases from V and 7 bases from J, with 6 bases in between. The germline CDR1 and CDR2 sequences are PRHDT and FYEKMQ (reference sequence). CDR3 length: 11 amino acids.

This clonotype was observed at least ten times. This chain joins TRBV6-2 or TRBV6-3 and TRBJ1-1; D is unclear. From germline, CDR1 is MNHEY and CDR2 SVGEGT. V dropped 10 bases and J dropped 0 bases, with 12 bases sitting between them. This CDR3 is 13 amino acids long. The CDR3 sequence: CATLRSMNTEAFF. CDR3 in DNA: TGTGCCACTTTAAGGTCAATGAACACTGAAGCTTTCTTT.

The gene calls are TRBV24-1 and TRBJ2-1; 14 nucleotides match TRBD2. The junction had 10 bases not matched to a gene; V was cut back by 3 bases and J by 4 bases. The CDR3 is made up of 19 amino acids. Germline V gene data show CDR1 as KGHDR and CDR2 as SFDVKD. The CDR3 DNA sequence: TGTGCCACCAGTGATCCGGGACTAGCGGGAGTAGGAATTTACAATGAGCAGTTCTTC. It encodes CATSDPGLAGVGIYNEQFF.

This clonotype was detected a few times. Since a much larger clone is just one base distant, this may be a read error. The chain employs TRBV3-1 and TRBJ2-1; 7 bases are shared with TRBD2. The V gene's germline CDR1 is LGHDT and CDR2 YNNKEL (reference sequence). The CDR3 runs 17 residues. The CDR3 protein is CACSQDLAASGYNEQFF. CDR3 DNA: TGTGCCTGCAGCCAAGATCTCGCGGCTAGCGGCTACAATGAGCAGTTCTTC.

This clonotype was observed a few times. This chain uses TRBV5-6 with TRBJ2-7; D is possibly TRBD1 or TRBD2 (5 bases each). The V end lost 4 bases, the J end lost 0 bases, and 32 bases lay between the germline ends. The CDR3 runs 21 residues. Per the germline V gene, CDR1 is SGHDT and CDR2 is YYEEEE. The CDR3 region is CASSPKWGRAKRGPSSYEQYV. The CDR3 DNA is TGTGCCAGCAGCCCCAAGTGGGGCAGAGCCAAGAGGGGACCGAGCTCCTACGAGCAGTACGTC.

This clonotype occurred many times. V is TRBV27 and J is TRBJ1-1, with 10 nucleotides matching TRBD1. Trimming removed 7 bases from V and 0 bases from J; junction bases left unmatched: 17. The V gene's germline CDR1 is MNHEY and CDR2 SMNVEV (reference sequence). The CDR3 length is 19 residues. The CDR3 reads CASMKGQGFPGGMNTEAFF. DNA of the CDR3: TGTGCCAGCATGAAGGGACAGGGGTTTCCCGGGGGCATGAACACTGAAGCTTTCTTT.

In its sample, this clonotype was seen many times. The CDR3 region is CSASGSGGAGETQYF. The DNA of the CDR3 is TGCAGTGCTAGTGGTAGCGGGGGGGCCGGAGAGACCCAGTACTTC. The chain has TRBV20-1 and TRBJ2-5, with 11 nucleotides matching TRBD2. The CDR3 sequence is 15 residues long. Trimming cost V 3 bases and J 4 bases; bases outside gene matches: 7. From germline, CDR1 is DFQATT and CDR2 SNEGSKA (reference sequence).

Ten or more counts support this clonotype. The J gene is TRBJ2-7, the V gene TRBV7-2; 10 bases fit TRBD1. This CDR3 comprises 16 residues. Germline V lookup: CDR1 SGHTA, CDR2 FQGNSA. V shed 4 bases, J shed 0 bases, and the junction held 6 bases outside the gene matches. The chain's CDR3 is CASSSRDRGNSYEQYF. CDR3 nucleotide sequence: TGTGCCAGCAGCTCGCGGGACAGGGGAAACTCCTACGAGCAGTACTTC.

This clonotype appeared many times. The gene calls are TRBV7-8 and TRBJ2-3, with 12 bases matching TRBD2. CDR1 and CDR2 from the germline V gene are SGHVS and FQNEAQ. Losses at the gene ends were 4 bases for V and 0 bases for J; bases not matched to a gene: 8. The CDR3 spans 18 residues. This CDR3 is CASSSLAGGGASTDTQYF. CDR3 nucleotides: TGTGCCAGCAGCTCGCTAGCGGGGGGGGGAGCTAGCACAGATACGCAGTATTTT.

Ten or more counts support this clonotype. This chain's CDR3 is CASSQEGVAGEEQFF. DNA for the CDR3: TGTGCCAGCAGCCAAGAAGGGGTAGCGGGAGAAGAGCAGTTCTTC. The chain carries TRBV3-1 and TRBJ2-1; TRBD2 matches at 9 bases. Germline V gene data show CDR1 as LGHDT and CDR2 as YNNKEL (reference sequence). V lost 0 bases, J lost 10 bases, and 7 bases stayed unmatched. The CDR3 covers 15 residues.

This clonotype has a count of ten or more. The V call is TRBV12-3 or TRBV12-4, the J call TRBJ2-5; weak D call: TRBD2 (6 bases). The CDR3 runs 14 residues. V was trimmed by 1 base and J by 6 bases, leaving 12 bases between them. The CDR3 sequence is CASSLGGDGKTQYF. DNA of the CDR3: TGTGCCAGCAGTTTAGGCGGGGACGGAAAGACCCAGTACTTC.

This clonotype showed up many times. The gene calls are TRBV6-5 and TRBJ2-1; 10 positions agree with TRBD1. The CDR3 consists of 15 residues. Germline CDR1 is MNHEY and CDR2 is SVGAGI. Trimming took 4 bases from V and 6 from J; bases not matched to a gene: 6. The CDR3 sequence: CASSLTGGRGNEQFF. The CDR3 nucleotides read TGTGCCAGCAGTTTGACAGGGGGCAGGGGCAATGAGCAGTTCTTC.

This clonotype occurred a few times. This chain connects TRBV5-1 to TRBJ2-5; the match to TRBD2 covers 9 bases. Germline CDR1 and CDR2: SGHRS and YFSETQ. The CDR3 has 16 amino acids. The junction had 4 bases not matched to a gene; V was cut back by 0 bases and J by 1 base. The CDR3 DNA reads TGCGCCAGCAGCTTGGATGGGACTAGCCCCCAAGAGACCCAGTACTTC. It yields the protein CASSLDGTSPQETQYF. The whole variable domain, remainder taken from reference TRBV5-1 and TRBJ2-5, is KAGVTQTPRYLIKTRGQQVTLSCSPISGHRSVSWYQQTPGQGLQFLFEYFSETQRNKGNFPGRFSGRQFSNSRSEMNVSTLELGDSALYLCASSLDGTSPQETQYFGPGTRLLVL.

This clonotype came up many times. V and J are TRBV6-5 and TRBJ1-3, with 8 bases lining up with TRBD1. Germline V gene lookup returns CDR1 MNHEY and CDR2 SVGAGI. V dropped 4 bases and J dropped 0; count of bases not matched to a gene: 8. The CDR3 consists of 17 residues. CDR3 nucleotides: TGTGCCAGCAGTTTAGTCACAGGGGGTTTCTCTGGAAACACCATATATTTT. It yields the protein CASSLVTGGFSGNTIYF.

This clonotype was detected many times. This sequence joins TRBV27 and TRBJ2-1; the match to TRBD2 covers 11 bases. Germline trimming cut 5 bases from V and 9 bases from J; bases unmatched to any gene: 9. Germline lookup yields CDR1 MNHEY and CDR2 SMNVEV (reference sequence). The CDR3 totals 15 residues. The CDR3 DNA reads as TGTGCCAGCAGTCTAGGGACTAGCGGCAGGGGTGAGCAGTTCTTC. Amino acid sequence: CASSLGTSGRGEQFF.

This chain uses TRBV30 with TRBJ2-5; TRBD1 is a possible D gene (5 bases). The CDR3 covers 17 residues. Germline values: CDR1 GTSNPN, CDR2 SVGIG (reference sequence). V lost 2 bases, J lost 2 bases, and 21 bases lay in between. Here the CDR3 reads CAWSQSGPGNPQETQYF. CDR3 nucleotides: TGTGCCTGGAGTCAGTCCGGCCCAGGGAACCCTCAAGAGACCCAGTACTTC.

Ten or more counts support this clonotype. The chain carries TRBV9 and TRBJ1-6; D perhaps matches TRBD1 (5 bases). V dropped 0 bases and J dropped 8 bases, with 9 bases sitting between them. The germline gives CDR1 SGDLS, CDR2 YYNGEE. This CDR3 region has 14 residues. CDR3: CASSVGGSYSPLHF. CDR3 coding DNA: TGTGCCAGCAGCGTAGGGGGCAGTTATTCACCCCTCCACTTT.

In this sample, this clonotype turned up a few times. This chain joins TRBV20-1 and TRBJ1-5; D is ambiguous. Deletions cut 3 bases from V and 2 bases from J, with 14 bases between. CDR1 DFQATT and CDR2 SNEGSKA come from the germline V gene (reference sequence). The CDR3 covers 15 residues. The CDR3 nucleotides are TGCAGTGCTAGTATGGCGGTGATGGGCAATCAGCCCCAGCATTTT. This encodes CSASMAVMGNQPQHF.

This clonotype was counted at least ten times. The DNA of the CDR3 is TGTGCCAGCAGCGAGGCGGAGCCGGAGAGCACAGATACGCAGTATTTT. Protein product: CASSEAEPESTDTQYF. V and J are TRBV28 and TRBJ2-3; D call uncertain. The length of the CDR3 is 16 residues. Trimming pared 6 bases from V and 0 bases from J, leaving 16 bases between. Germline values: CDR1 MDHEN, CDR2 SYDVKM.

This clonotype was found a few times. The chain is built from TRBV12-3 or TRBV12-4 and TRBJ1-2, with a weak D call TRBD1 (5 bases). With 0 bases removed from V and 4 bases from J, the gap between germline ends came to 9 bases. The CDR3 has 14 amino acids. The CDR3 loop is CASSLATGGYGYTF. The DNA for the CDR3 is TGTGCCAGCAGTTTAGCGACGGGGGGCTATGGCTACACCTTC.

The CDR3, as DNA: TGTGCCAGCAGGCCGTCGGCGGGTGAAAAACTGTTTTTT. It translates to CASRPSAGEKLFF. The chain links TRBV6-6 to TRBJ1-4; D is undetermined. The CDR3 covers 13 residues. V lost 6 bases, J lost 7 bases, and 12 bases lay in between. CDR1 and CDR2 from the germline V gene are MNHNY and SVGAGI (reference sequence).

This clonotype was seen repeatedly, ten times or more. This chain connects TRBV11-2 to TRBJ2-7; D is unclear. V lost 0 bases and J 2 bases, leaving 5 bases between the germline ends. The CDR3 loop spans 13 amino acids. Germline V gene lookup returns CDR1 SGHAT and CDR2 FQNNGV. CDR3 protein: CASSLDPPYEQYV. In DNA form, the CDR3 reads TGTGCCAGCAGCTTAGATCCCCCCTACGAGCAGTACGTC.

This clonotype was recorded a few times. This chain joins TRBV25-1 and TRBJ2-7, with no clear D. The CDR3 consists of 15 residues. Germline V gene sequence: CDR1 MGHDK, CDR2 SYGVNS. V was clipped by 10 bases and J by 3 bases, with 22 bases between them. The DNA for the CDR3 is TGTGCCATGAGCCCCGGGCTCCCGGGTCACTACGAGCAGTACGTC. Its protein is CAMSPGLPGHYEQYV.

This clonotype appeared many times. This chain connects TRBV6-5 to TRBJ2-7, with 9 bases lining up with TRBD2. This CDR3 has 15 amino acids. V was clipped by 6 bases and J by 6 bases; unmatched bases: 12. CDR1 MNHEY and CDR2 SVGAGI come from the germline V gene. The CDR3 region is CASSNPLAGVIEQYF. The CDR3 DNA reads as TGTGCCAGCAGCAATCCGTTAGCGGGAGTAATCGAGCAGTACTTC.

V is TRBV7-3 and J is TRBJ2-1; TRBD2 agrees at 13 bases. The V segment lost 5 bases and the J segment 5 bases; nucleotides outside the gene matches: 3. The CDR3 has 15 amino acids. Germline-derived CDR1 and CDR2 are SGHTA and FQGTGA. The CDR3 bases are TGTGCCAGCAGCCCCACTAGCGGGAGGGACAATGAGCAGTTCTTC. Amino acids: CASSPTSGRDNEQFF.

In its sample, this clonotype was seen many times. The V gene is TRBV9, the J gene TRBJ2-3, with D maybe TRBD2 (5 bases). Germline V CDR1 and CDR2: SGDLS, YYNGEE. The CDR3 has 12 amino acids. V dropped 7 bases and J dropped 6 bases, with 12 bases sitting between them. Here the CDR3 reads CASRSGVDTQYF. The CDR3 DNA reads as TGTGCCAGCCGGAGCGGAGTTGATACGCAGTATTTT.

The sample holds many counts of this clonotype. The rearrangement uses TRBV4-1 and TRBJ2-7, with 12 bases fitting TRBD2. Germline values: CDR1 MGHRA, CDR2 YSYEKL. Unmatched junction bases numbered 2, after V lost 3 bases and J lost 2 bases. CDR3 length equals 15 residues. The CDR3 coding sequence is TGCGCCAGCAGCCATCTAGCGGGGGGGCCCTACGAGCAGTACGTC. This encodes CASSHLAGGPYEQYV.

This clonotype was detected many times. V is TRBV5-4 and J is TRBJ2-1; the match to TRBD2 covers 8 bases. V lost 4 bases, J lost 10 bases, and 19 bases stayed unmatched. Germline CDR1 and CDR2: SGHNT and YYREEE (reference sequence). The CDR3 contains 17 residues. The CDR3 bases are TGTGCCAGCAGCCCAAGGGGTGGCGGACTAGCCCCCTCCGAGCAGTTCTTC. It codes for CASSPRGGGLAPSEQFF.